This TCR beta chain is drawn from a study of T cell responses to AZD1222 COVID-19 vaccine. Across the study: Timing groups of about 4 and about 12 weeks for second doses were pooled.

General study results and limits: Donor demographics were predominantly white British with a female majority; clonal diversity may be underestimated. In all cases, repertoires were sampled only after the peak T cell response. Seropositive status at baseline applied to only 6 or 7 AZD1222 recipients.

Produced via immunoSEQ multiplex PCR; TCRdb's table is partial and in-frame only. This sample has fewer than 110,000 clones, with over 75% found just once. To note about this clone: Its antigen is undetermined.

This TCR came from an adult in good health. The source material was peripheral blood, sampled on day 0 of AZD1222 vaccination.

CDR3 DNA sequence: TGTGCCAGCAGCTCCGGGACAGACGGAAACACCATATATTTT. Protein: CASSSGTDGNTIYF. This rearrangement joins TRBV7-9 to TRBJ1-3, with 7 nucleotides matching TRBD1. V trimming: 4 bases; J trimming: 4 bases; junction bases outside the gene matches: 4. Germline V gene sequence: CDR1 SEHNR, CDR2 FQNEAQ (reference sequence). This CDR3 region has 14 residues.